This T cell receptor (beta chain) emerged from a study of long-term antiretroviral therapy in people with HIV. On the study more broadly: The earliest samples predate the 2015 immediate-ART recommendation by about a decade.

Trimming left V 2 bases short and J 3 bases short, with 11 bases between. Germline V gene sequence: CDR1 SGHDT, CDR2 YYEEEE. CDR3 size: 15 residues. About this clone itself: Its antigen is not known.

At the survey level, the v3.0 immunoSEQ assay was run. The repertoire was sequenced with immunoSEQ multiplex PCR; TCRdb's copy has only in-frame clones and lacks some. The table shows 15,000 to 20,000 clones, with roughly 72% occurring only once. It was in the United States that all participants with HIV were treated. Going into DNA extraction, samples held about 0.85-11 million cryopreserved PBMC. Findings and limits, study-wide: An increase in diversity followed ART, yet levels stayed below transplant donor controls.

This chain connects TRBV5-6 to TRBJ1-4; D possibly corresponds to TRBD1 (5 bases). This material consisted of unsorted PBMCs, taken 2.2 years after starting antiretroviral therapy. This TCR was recovered from a man aged 45 to 65 with HIV. The CDR3 DNA reads as TGTGCCAGCAGCTTCCGGGGGATGGCTAATGAAAAACTGTTTTTT. This gives the protein CASSFRGMANEKLFF.